One sample yielded the 27 T cell receptor beta chains listed below, sequenced in a study of blood T cell repertoires in COVID-19. TCRdb's table, derived via immunoSEQ multiplex PCR, lists solely in-frame clones and lacks some. This sample has 95,000 to 120,000 clones; 85% to 90% occur once, and the top ten carry approximately 5%. Sample: peripheral blood. These receptors all come from a woman aged 55-70 years with COVID-19, enrolled during active disease.

As DNA, the CDR3 is TGTGCCAGCAGCTTGGCTCTAGCGGGCACAGATACGCAGTATTTT. Translating gives CASSLALAGTDTQYF. This chain links TRBV5-8 with TRBJ2-3, with 7 bases identical to TRBD2. Germline-derived CDR1 and CDR2 are SGHTS and YDEGEE. Germline trimming cut 0 bases from V and 1 base from J; bases unmatched to any gene: 2. The CDR3 sequence is 15 residues long.

The gene calls are TRBV10-3 and TRBJ1-1; D might be TRBD1 (5 bases). The germline gives CDR1 ENHRY, CDR2 SYGVKD. There are 15 residues in the CDR3. The V and J ends lost 8 bases and 4 bases respectively, with 20 bases between them. The DNA of the CDR3 is TGTGCCATCGCAGTGCAGGGAGGGTTGGTCACTGAAGCTTTCTTT. Its translation: CAIAVQGGLVTEAFF.

This clone was counted a single time. V is TRBV11-3 and J is TRBJ2-2, with a possible D match to TRBD2 (5 bases). V dropped 2 bases and J dropped 6 bases, with 13 bases sitting between them. Germline V gene lookup returns CDR1 SGHNT and CDR2 YENEEA. The CDR3 is 15 residues long. In DNA, the CDR3 is TGTGCCAGCAGCTTATTCGGGGTTACAGCCGGGGAGCTGTTTTTT. This encodes CASSLFGVTAGELFF.

CDR3 protein: CASSYSQGAIYGYTF. CDR3 DNA sequence: TGTGCCAGCAGTTACTCGCAGGGGGCCATCTATGGCTACACCTTC. The chain carries TRBV6-2 or TRBV6-3 and TRBJ1-2, with 8 positions matching TRBD1. Germline trimming cut 0 bases from V and 4 bases from J; bases unmatched to any gene: 4. The CDR3 totals 15 residues. CDR1 and CDR2 (germline): MNHEY, SVGEGT.

The chain links TRBV25-1 to TRBJ1-6; D unclear. Trimming shortened V by 3 bases and J by 13 bases, and 10 bases separated the two germline ends. CDR1 MGHDK and CDR2 SYGVNS come from the germline V gene. There are 12 residues in the CDR3. CDR3: CASSESLSPLHF. For the CDR3, the DNA is TGTGCCAGCAGTGAGTCCCTCTCGCCCCTCCACTTT. The variable domain in full, completed from reference TRBV25-1 and TRBJ1-6, reads EADIYQTPRYLVIGTGKKITLECSQTMGHDKMYWYQQDPGMELHLIHYSYGVNSTEKGDLSSESTVSRIRTEHFPLTLESARPSHTSQYLCASSESLSPLHFGNGTRLTVT.

This chain links TRBV2 with TRBJ2-5; 10 bases align to TRBD2. CDR3 length: 16 amino acids. Per germline, CDR1 SNHLY and CDR2 FYNNEI. After removal of 6 bases from V and 1 base from J, the junction contained 8 bases not matched to a gene. Written as DNA, the CDR3 is TGTGCCAGCAGGGGGTGGGGACTAGCGTCCCAAGAGACCCAGTACTTC. This encodes CASRGWGLASQETQYF.

The rearrangement uses TRBV7-2 and TRBJ2-5, with no clear D. CDR1 and CDR2 (germline): SGHTA, FQGNSA. Trimming pared 4 bases from V and 2 bases from J, leaving 8 bases between. This CDR3 comprises 13 residues. CDR3 DNA: TGTGCCAGCAGCTCGGAGTTACAAGAGACCCAGTACTTC. Translated: CASSSELQETQYF. Drawing the rest from reference TRBV7-2 and TRBJ2-5, the complete variable domain is GAGVSQSPSNKVTEKGKDVELRCDPISGHTALYWYRQSLGQGLEFLIYFQGNSAPDKSGLPSDRFSAERTGGSVSTLTIQRTQQEDSAVYLCASSSELQETQYFGPGTRLLVL.

The J gene is TRBJ2-7, the V gene TRBV28; no firm D call. V was clipped by 4 bases and J by 3 bases, with 7 bases between them. Germline V gives CDR1 MDHEN, CDR2 SYDVKM. The CDR3 has 12 residues. Here the CDR3 reads CASSSRFYEQYF. The CDR3 DNA is TGTGCCAGCAGTTCCCGTTTCTACGAGCAGTACTTC.

The rearrangement uses TRBV2 and TRBJ1-1; 11 bases fit TRBD1. Germline CDR1 and CDR2: SNHLY and FYNNEI. This CDR3 region has 13 residues. Losses at the gene ends were 8 bases for V and 6 bases for J; bases not matched to a gene: 5. CDR3 nucleotide sequence: TGTGCCAGCTCTAGGACAGGGGGCCCTGAAGCTTTCTTT. Translating it yields CASSRTGGPEAFF.

The V gene is TRBV3-1 (or the pseudogene TRBV3-2), the J gene TRBJ1-1; maybe TRBD1 (5 bases). The V end lost 6 bases, the J end lost 0 bases, and 11 bases lay between the germline ends. This CDR3 region has 14 residues. Per germline, CDR1 LGHDT and CDR2 YNNKEL (reference sequence). CDR3 nucleotides: TGTGCCAGCAGTCGACAGCTCTTGAACACTGAAGCTTTCTTT. As protein: CASSRQLLNTEAFF.

V gene TRBV10-2 combines with J gene TRBJ2-1; 10 bases map to TRBD2. The CDR3 is made up of 15 amino acids. The trim removed 6 bases at V and 4 bases at J, leaving 6 bases unmatched. Per the germline V gene, CDR1 is WSHSY and CDR2 is SAAADI. In nucleotides, the CDR3 is TGCGCCAGCAGGGTCAGGACTAGCGGTTACAATGAGCAGTTCTTC. Protein sequence: CASRVRTSGYNEQFF.

The chain links TRBV27 to TRBJ1-1; the D gene is possibly TRBD1 (5 bases). The CDR3 has 14 residues. Germline V gives CDR1 MNHEY, CDR2 SMNVEV (reference sequence). The V end lost 0 bases, the J end lost 8 bases, and 13 bases lay between the germline ends. The CDR3 reads CASSLSGHLREAFF. CDR3 coding DNA: TGTGCCAGCAGTTTATCCGGACACCTTAGAGAAGCTTTCTTT.

The chain links TRBV7-9 to TRBJ2-7, with D maybe TRBD1 (5 bases). Germline CDR1 and CDR2: SEHNR and FQNEAQ (reference sequence). Trimming took off 3 bases at V and 3 bases at J, with 12 bases between the two ends. This CDR3 region has 14 residues. In nucleotides, the CDR3 is TGTGCCAGCAGCTTCTTAGACAGAATCTACGAGCAGTACTTC. Its translation is CASSFLDRIYEQYF.

This chain connects TRBV7-9 to TRBJ2-2, with 8 positions matching TRBD1. The CDR3 runs to 15 residues. Germline V CDR1 and CDR2: SEHNR, FQNEAQ (reference sequence). Trimming cost V 4 bases and J 6 bases; bases outside gene matches: 7. The CDR3 sequence: CASSSAETGAGELFF. CDR3 coding DNA: TGTGCCAGCAGCTCAGCTGAGACAGGGGCCGGGGAGCTGTTTTTT.

The V gene is TRBV6-6, the J gene TRBJ2-3; TRBD1 might be the D (5 bases). V lost 2 bases and J 0 bases, leaving 9 bases between the germline ends. The length of the CDR3 is 15 residues. Germline V gene lookup returns CDR1 MNHNY and CDR2 SVGAGI (reference sequence). The CDR3: CASSYDSISTDTQYF. CDR3 bases: TGTGCCAGCAGTTACGACAGTATAAGCACAGATACGCAGTATTTT.

This chain joins TRBV6-2 or TRBV6-3 and TRBJ2-1; 9 bases match TRBD2. Trimming removed 6 bases from V and 3 bases from J; junction bases left unmatched: 6. Germline assignment: CDR1 MNHEY and CDR2 SVGEGT. The CDR3 is 15 amino acids. The CDR3 protein is CASSLAGGNYNEQFF. CDR3 bases: TGTGCCAGCAGCCTTGCGGGGGGGAACTACAATGAGCAGTTCTTC.

This clone has more than one count but fewer than ten. This rearrangement joins TRBV12-5 to TRBJ2-2, with D possibly TRBD1 on 5 matching bases. The CDR3 has 16 amino acids. The V gene lost 0 bases and the J gene lost 3 bases, with 11 bases spanning the gap. The germline CDR1 and CDR2 sequences are LGHNT and FRNRAP. In DNA, the CDR3 is TGTGCTAGTGGTTTGGTATTGACAGAACACACCGGGGAGCTGTTTTTT. Amino acids: CASGLVLTEHTGELFF.

This clone occurred a few times. The chain combines TRBV19 with TRBJ1-2, with D unresolved. V lost 3 bases, J lost 5 bases, and 10 bases lay in between. Germline CDR1 and CDR2: LNHDA and SQIVND (reference sequence). The CDR3 runs to 13 residues. The CDR3 nucleotides are TGTGCCAGTAGTATTGCCCGAGCTTATGGCTACACCTTC. Protein product: CASSIARAYGYTF.

The chain is built from TRBV5-5 and TRBJ1-1, with 7 positions matching TRBD1. The V gene's germline CDR1 is SGHKS and CDR2 YYEKEE (reference sequence). The trim removed 4 bases at V and 6 bases at J, leaving 9 bases unmatched. This CDR3 contains 14 residues. The CDR3 loop is CASSGGQYYSEAFF. CDR3 in DNA: TGTGCCAGCAGCGGGGGACAGTATTATTCTGAAGCTTTCTTT. Drawing the rest from reference TRBV5-5 and TRBJ1-1, the complete variable domain is DAGVTQSPTHLIKTRGQQVTLRCSPISGHKSVSWYQQVLGQGPQFIFQYYEKEERGRGNFPDRFSARQFPNYSSELNVNALLLGDSALYLCASSGGQYYSEAFFGQGTRLTVV.

The V call is TRBV7-9, the J call TRBJ1-5; TRBD1 is a possible D gene (5 bases). The length of the CDR3 is 15 residues. Trimming left V 1 base short and J 5 bases short, with 12 bases between. Germline loops: CDR1 SEHNR, CDR2 FQNEAQ (reference sequence). Here the CDR3 DNA reads TGTGCCAGCAGCTTAGGGCCAGGGCTGGATCAGCCCCAGCATTTT. It specifies CASSLGPGLDQPQHF. Filled out from reference TRBV7-9 and TRBJ1-5, the complete variable domain reads DTGVSQNPRHKITKRGQNVTFRCDPISEHNRLYWYRQTLGQGPEFLTYFQNEAQLEKSRLLSDRFSAERPKGSFSTLEIQRTEQGDSAMYLCASSLGPGLDQPQHFGDGTRLSIL.

The rearrangement joins TRBV5-1 to TRBJ2-3; 10 bases map to TRBD2. V lost 0 bases, J lost 8 bases, and 12 bases stayed unmatched. This CDR3 comprises 17 residues. The V gene's germline CDR1 is SGHRS and CDR2 YFSETQ. CDR3 sequence: CASSLASAAGGPLTQYF. The CDR3 DNA is TGCGCCAGCAGCTTGGCCTCCGCAGCGGGGGGGCCGCTTACGCAGTATTTT.

The chain recombines TRBV19 with TRBJ1-6; D unclear. This CDR3 is 15 amino acids long. Germline V gene sequence: CDR1 LNHDA, CDR2 SQIVND (reference sequence). The V gene lost 6 bases and the J gene lost 4 bases, with 13 bases spanning the gap. This CDR3 reads CASSPPREYNSPLHF. The CDR3 DNA is TGTGCCAGTAGCCCGCCTCGGGAGTATAATTCACCCCTCCACTTT.

The rearrangement uses TRBV5-1 and TRBJ1-4; 9 bases are a match to TRBD1. Germline trimming cut 5 bases from V and 7 bases from J; bases unmatched to any gene: 9. The CDR3 is made up of 15 amino acids. Germline assignment: CDR1 SGHRS and CDR2 YFSETQ. CDR3 nucleotide sequence: TGCGCCAGCAGTACTCGGACAGGGGAAAGTGAAAAACTGTTTTTT. Its protein product is CASSTRTGESEKLFF.

The chain links TRBV14 to TRBJ1-1; a possible D gene is TRBD1 (5 bases). Trimming took off 0 bases at V and 0 bases at J, with 8 bases between the two ends. The CDR3 spans 15 residues. CDR1 SGHDN and CDR2 FVKESK come from the germline V gene. The CDR3 is CASSQDGAMNTEAFF. The CDR3 nucleotides are TGTGCCAGCAGCCAAGATGGGGCCATGAACACTGAAGCTTTCTTT.

This sequence joins TRBV9 and TRBJ2-5; 13 bases agree with TRBD2. This CDR3 is built from 17 residues. CDR1 is SGDLS and CDR2 is YYNGEE in the germline V gene. With V trimmed by 4 bases and J by 5 bases, 11 bases remained unmatched. CDR3 in DNA: TGTGCCAGCAGCATCTCCCCCGGGACTAGCGGGGCTGAGACCCAGTACTTC. Translating it yields CASSISPGTSGAETQYF.

The V call is TRBV6-6, the J call TRBJ1-3; D gene unclear. The CDR3 is 15 residues long. Germline V gene data show CDR1 as MNHNY and CDR2 as SVGAGI (reference sequence). Between the trimmed V and J ends, which lost 5 bases and 2 bases, there was a span of 13 bases. The CDR3 nucleotides read TGTGCCAGCAGTCGAGGTGCGGGGACTGGAAACACCATATATTTT. Amino acid sequence: CASSRGAGTGNTIYF.

This clone turned up a few times. J is TRBJ2-1 and V is TRBV7-2; 8 bases are shared with TRBD1. Germline-derived CDR1 and CDR2 are SGHTA and FQGNSA. The length of the CDR3 is 15 residues. The ends lost 5 bases at V and 0 bases at J; junction bases unmatched: 3. As DNA, the CDR3 is TGTGCCAGCAGCCCGCAGGGGGCCTCCTACAATGAGCAGTTCTTC. Translating it yields CASSPQGASYNEQFF. Using reference TRBV7-2 and TRBJ2-1 for the parts outside the CDR3, the full variable domain is GAGVSQSPSNKVTEKGKDVELRCDPISGHTALYWYRQSLGQGLEFLIYFQGNSAPDKSGLPSDRFSAERTGGSVSTLTIQRTQQEDSAVYLCASSPQGASYNEQFFGPGTRLTVL.